The 2 T cell receptor beta chains given below trace back to one sample, sequenced in a study of T-cell memory formation after mild COVID-19. TCRdb processed the 5' RACE reads anew with MiXCR; each CDR3 protein has one entry. The sample holds 50,000 or so distinct CDR3 sequences, 9.3% seen once. The sample taken for sequencing was PBMCs or a T cell subset sorted from them (not recorded which). The receptor set was obtained from an adult woman who had mild COVID-19 (a few samples of this study predate the infection). Cell type and time point are not known.

This clonotype came up many times. The V and J genes are TRBV27 and TRBJ2-2; D is perhaps TRBD1 (5 bases). V was shortened by 4 bases and J by 6 bases, with 15 bases between the two germline ends. CDR3 length: 15 amino acids. The germline gives CDR1 MNHEY, CDR2 SMNVEV (reference sequence). The CDR3 DNA reads as TGTGCCAGCAGTTCCCGGTATCAGGGTGCCGGGGAGCTGTTTTTT. Protein: CASSSRYQGAGELFF.

There are a few counts of this clonotype. This sequence joins TRBV6-2 or TRBV6-3 and TRBJ1-1; 9 bases match TRBD1. In germline, CDR1 is MNHEY, CDR2 SVGEGT. CDR3 length: 14 amino acids. V was clipped by 6 bases and J by 2 bases; unmatched bases: 4. CDR3: CASSRDRDNTEAFF. The CDR3 nucleotides are TGTGCCAGCAGCCGGGACAGGGACAACACTGAAGCTTTCTTT.